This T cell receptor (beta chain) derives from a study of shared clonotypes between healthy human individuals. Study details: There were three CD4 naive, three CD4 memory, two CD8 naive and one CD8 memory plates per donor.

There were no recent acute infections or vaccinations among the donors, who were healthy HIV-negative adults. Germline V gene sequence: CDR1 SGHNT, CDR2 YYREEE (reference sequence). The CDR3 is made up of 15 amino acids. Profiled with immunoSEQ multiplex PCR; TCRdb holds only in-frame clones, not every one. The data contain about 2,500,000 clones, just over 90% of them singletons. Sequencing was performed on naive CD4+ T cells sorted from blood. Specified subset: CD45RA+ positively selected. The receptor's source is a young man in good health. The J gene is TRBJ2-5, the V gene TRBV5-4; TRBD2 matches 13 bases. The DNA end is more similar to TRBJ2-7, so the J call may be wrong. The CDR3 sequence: CASSGGLAGVYEQYF. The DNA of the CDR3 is TGTGCCAGCAGCGGCGGACTAGCGGGAGTGTACGAGCAGTACTTC.